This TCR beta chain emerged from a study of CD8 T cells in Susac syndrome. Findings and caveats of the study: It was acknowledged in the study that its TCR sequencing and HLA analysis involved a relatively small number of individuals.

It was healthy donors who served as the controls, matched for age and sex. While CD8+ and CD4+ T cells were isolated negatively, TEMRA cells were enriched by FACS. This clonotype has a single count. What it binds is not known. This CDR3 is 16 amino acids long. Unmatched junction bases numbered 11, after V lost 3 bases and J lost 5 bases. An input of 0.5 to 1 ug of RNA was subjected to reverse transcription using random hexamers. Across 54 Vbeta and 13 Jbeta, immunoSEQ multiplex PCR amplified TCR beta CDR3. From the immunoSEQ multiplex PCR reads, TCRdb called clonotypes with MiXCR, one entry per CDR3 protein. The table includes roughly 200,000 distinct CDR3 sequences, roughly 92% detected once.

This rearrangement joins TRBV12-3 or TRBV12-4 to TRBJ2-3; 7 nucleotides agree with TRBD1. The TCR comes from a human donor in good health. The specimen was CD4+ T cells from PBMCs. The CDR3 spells CASSLFVTGEKDTQYF. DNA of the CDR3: TGTGCCAGCAGTTTGTTCGTAACAGGGGAAAAAGATACGCAGTATTTT.